Each of the 26 T cell receptor beta chains below was sequenced from the same sample in a study of shared clonotypes between healthy human individuals (dated by TCRdb to 2020 to 2022). CD8 naive samples were obtained by positive selection for CCR7 among CD45RO-negative cells, yielding a CD45RA+CCR7+ population from which TemRA cells were excluded. The library came from the immunoSEQ multiplex PCR assay. In TCRdb, the immuneACCESS table is reduced to in-frame sequences with V and J assigned. These tables do not hold every clone; where another copy was compared, an unresolved V gene accounts for under half, and the others remain unexplained. Recorded for this sample are approximately 590,000 clones; nearly 97% of them occurred a single time. Around 0.11% of the sample goes to the ten largest clones. The material sequenced was naive CD8+ T cells sorted from blood. What the cell subset or site label conveys for this sample: CD45RA+CCR7+. These receptors were obtained from a woman aged 25 to 39 in good health.

This chain joins TRBV19 and TRBJ2-7; weak D call: TRBD1 (6 bases). This CDR3 has 13 residues. The germline gives CDR1 LNHDA, CDR2 SQIVND (reference sequence). V was clipped by 6 bases and J by 2 bases, with 11 bases between them. CDR3 sequence: CASRSTGTYEQYF. The CDR3 nucleotides are TGTGCCAGTAGGTCGACAGGCACCTACGAGCAGTACTTC. The whole variable domain, filled in from reference TRBV19 and TRBJ2-7, reads DGGITQSPKYLFRKEGQNVTLSCEQNLNHDAMYWYRQDPGQGLRLIYYSQIVNDFQKGDIAEGYSVSREKKESFPLTVTSAQKNPTAFYLCASRSTGTYEQYFGPGTRLTVT.

The chain couples TRBV19 to TRBJ1-2; D perhaps matches TRBD1 (6 bases). This CDR3 is built from 16 residues. Trimming shortened V by 3 bases and J by 3 bases, and 17 bases separated the two germline ends. Germline V CDR1 and CDR2: LNHDA, SQIVND (reference sequence). The DNA of the CDR3 is TGTGCCAGTAGTATTTCCCACCGGACAGAATACTATGGCTACACCTTC. It codes for CASSISHRTEYYGYTF.

Of note for this clone: Other DNA sequences of this sample code for an identical CDR3. The chain is built from TRBV5-6 and TRBJ1-2; D is unresolved. The germline V and J ends were trimmed by 0 bases and 2 bases, with 5 bases remaining between them. The CDR3 covers 13 residues. Germline V gene data show CDR1 as SGHDT and CDR2 as YYEEEE. CDR3 DNA: TGTGCCAGCAGCTTGGACAGCAACTATGGCTACACCTTC. It codes for CASSLDSNYGYTF.

The J gene is TRBJ1-1, the V gene TRBV15; TRBD1 is a possible D gene (6 bases). This CDR3 region has 14 residues. The ends were cut back, 4 bases at V and 1 base at J, with 10 bases in the middle. Germline-derived CDR1 and CDR2 are LNHNV and YYDKDF (reference sequence). CDR3 protein: CATSNGGSNTEAFF. The CDR3 nucleotides read TGTGCCACCAGCAACGGGGGCTCGAACACTGAAGCTTTCTTT. The full variable domain, with the rest looked up from reference TRBV15 and TRBJ1-1, is DAMVIQNPRYQVTQFGKPVTLSCSQTLNHNVMYWYQQKSSQAPKLLFHYYDKDFNNEADTPDNFQSRRPNTSFCFLDIRSPGLGDTAMYLCATSNGGSNTEAFFGQGTRLTVV.

CDR3 loop: CASSEDVPYEQYF. The DNA for the CDR3 is TGCGCCAGCAGCGAGGACGTCCCCTACGAGCAGTACTTC. The rearrangement joins TRBV5-1 to TRBJ2-7; no clear D gene. The CDR3 contains 13 residues. Trimming removed 4 bases from V and 2 bases from J, with 10 bases in between. Germline V lookup: CDR1 SGHRS, CDR2 YFSETQ.

The chain recombines TRBV7-8 with TRBJ2-7; no clear D gene. The germline V gene encodes CDR1 SGHVS and CDR2 FQNEAQ. V gave up 1 base and J gave up 2 bases, with 6 bases separating them. The CDR3 is made up of 13 amino acids. CDR3: CASSLGDPYEQYF. CDR3 DNA sequence: TGTGCCAGCAGCTTAGGAGATCCCTACGAGCAGTACTTC.

The V call is TRBV7-8, the J call TRBJ2-4, with 9 bases that match TRBD1. V dropped 5 bases and J dropped 8; count of bases not matched to a gene: 10. Germline assignment: CDR1 SGHVS and CDR2 FQNEAQ. This CDR3 contains 15 residues. CDR3 coding DNA: TGTGCCAGCAGCCCGGGACAGGGCGGTTTTCACATTCAGTACTTC. Translation: CASSPGQGGFHIQYF.

As regards this clone: One end of the junction fails to match germline, which may point to a read error. The chain uses TRBV30 and TRBJ2-7; possible D gene TRBD2, 5 bases. Germline V gene lookup returns CDR1 GTSNPN and CDR2 SVGIG (reference sequence). CDR3 size: 16 residues. CDR3 sequence: CAWGVGAADRFKQQYF. The CDR3 DNA reads TGTGCCTGGGGTGTAGGCGCAGCGGATAGGTTTAAGCAGCAGTACTTC.

This sequence joins TRBV11-2 and TRBJ2-7, with a weak D call TRBD2 (5 bases). From germline, CDR1 is SGHAT and CDR2 FQNNGV. V lost 4 bases and J 0 bases, leaving 19 bases between the germline ends. This CDR3 has 17 amino acids. The CDR3 DNA reads TGTGCCAGCAGCTCGCCACCCTGGGCGGAGGACTCCTACGAGCAGTACTTC. Encoded protein: CASSSPPWAEDSYEQYF.

The genes are TRBV28 and TRBJ2-2; D unclear. CDR1 MDHEN and CDR2 SYDVKM come from the germline V gene. V was trimmed by 5 bases and J by 4 bases, leaving 14 bases between them. The CDR3 length is 15 residues. CDR3 nucleotides: TGTGCCAGCAGTCGTACAATTGACCCCACCGGGGAGCTGTTTTTT. As protein: CASSRTIDPTGELFF.

This clone was seen only once. The CDR3 DNA is TGTGCCAGCAGGGCCGGAGGGGGCACTGAAGCTTTCTTT. Translation gives CASRAGGGTEAFF. The chain carries TRBV2 and TRBJ1-1; D perhaps matches TRBD1 (6 bases). Germline values: CDR1 SNHLY, CDR2 FYNNEI. This CDR3 spans 13 amino acids. V was cut by 6 bases and J by 4 bases, with 12 bases left in between. Drawing the rest from reference TRBV2 and TRBJ1-1, the complete variable domain is EPEVTQTPSHQVTQMGQEVILRCVPISNHLYFYWYRQILGQKVEFLVSFYNNEISEKSEIFDDQFSVERPDGSNFTLKIRSTKLEDSAMYFCASRAGGGTEAFFGQGTRLTVV.

The chain combines TRBV19 with TRBJ2-7, with D unresolved. The V gene's germline CDR1 is LNHDA and CDR2 SQIVND (reference sequence). This CDR3 has 11 residues. V was shortened by 8 bases and J by 4 bases, with 9 bases between the two germline ends. In DNA form, the CDR3 reads TGTGCCAGTGGGTGGAGTTACGAGCAGTACTTC. It translates to CASGWSYEQYF. The full variable domain, rest sourced from reference TRBV19 and TRBJ2-7, is DGGITQSPKYLFRKEGQNVTLSCEQNLNHDAMYWYRQDPGQGLRLIYYSQIVNDFQKGDIAEGYSVSREKKESFPLTVTSAQKNPTAFYLCASGWSYEQYFGPGTRLTVT.

A single count supports this clone. V is TRBV6-5 and J is TRBJ2-7; D might be TRBD2 (7 bases). The length of the CDR3 is 14 residues. Germline CDR1 is MNHEY and CDR2 is SVGAGI. V lost 5 bases to trimming and J lost 5 bases, with 16 bases between them. Written as DNA, the CDR3 is TGTGCCAGCAGTGGGGGCTTCGCGGGAGACGAGCAGTACTTC. Protein product: CASSGGFAGDEQYF.

The gene calls are TRBV4-2 and TRBJ1-5; tentative D call: TRBD1 (6 bases). V lost 3 bases to trimming and J lost 7 bases, with 13 bases between them. This CDR3 is built from 14 residues. CDR1 and CDR2 (germline): LGHNA, YNFKEQ. The CDR3 nucleotides read TGTGCCAGCAGCCAGGTACAGGGAGGGCAGCCCCAGCATTTT. Protein: CASSQVQGGQPQHF.

The J gene is TRBJ2-2, the V gene TRBV4-1; D uncertain. Trimming shortened V by 3 bases and J by 0 bases, and 11 bases separated the two germline ends. The germline V gene has CDR1 MGHRA and CDR2 YSYEKL. The CDR3 extends over 16 amino acids. The CDR3 region has the DNA TGCGCCAGCAGCCAGGGCCCCTTTCCGAACACCGGGGAGCTGTTTTTT. It encodes CASSQGPFPNTGELFF.

This rearrangement joins TRBV27 to TRBJ2-2; a weak D match, TRBD2 (6 bases). Between the trimmed V and J ends, which lost 6 bases and 7 bases, there was a span of 9 bases. The CDR3 covers 12 residues. Germline-derived CDR1 and CDR2 are MNHEY and SMNVEV (reference sequence). CDR3 residues: CASSLAHGELFF. The CDR3 DNA reads as TGTGCCAGCAGCCTAGCGCACGGGGAGCTGTTTTTT.

The chain couples TRBV7-8 to TRBJ2-1; maybe TRBD1 (6 bases). The CDR3 spans 14 residues. Germline loops: CDR1 SGHVS, CDR2 FQNEAQ. V was clipped by 3 bases and J by 5 bases, with 11 bases between them. Here the CDR3 DNA reads TGTGCCAGCAGCTTCGACAGGACTCACAATGAGCAGTTCTTC. It is translated as CASSFDRTHNEQFF.

This chain joins TRBV2 and TRBJ1-4; TRBD1 matches at 9 bases. The CDR3 spans 15 residues. After removal of 5 bases from V and 5 bases from J, the junction contained 6 bases not matched to a gene. The germline CDR1 and CDR2 sequences are SNHLY and FYNNEI. Here the CDR3 reads CASSPWTGENEKLFF. In DNA, the CDR3 is TGTGCCAGCAGTCCTTGGACAGGGGAAAATGAAAAACTGTTTTTT.

This clone was observed once. The gene calls are TRBV29-1 and TRBJ2-7, with D tentatively TRBD2 (7 bases). Germline V gives CDR1 SQVTM, CDR2 ANQGSEA. This CDR3 spans 13 amino acids. The V and J ends lost 5 bases and 1 base respectively, with 12 bases between them. For the CDR3, the DNA is TGCAGCGTTATGGGAGGGGGATCCTACGAGCAGTACTTC. It yields the protein CSVMGGGSYEQYF.

This clone was picked up one time. This chain links TRBV7-6 with TRBJ1-3; no clear D gene. Trimming stripped 3 bases from V and 3 bases from J, with 9 bases between. CDR1 SGHVS and CDR2 FNYEAQ come from the germline V gene. The CDR3 has 14 amino acids. This chain's CDR3 is CASSFQGSGNTIYF. CDR3 coding DNA: TGTGCCAGCAGCTTTCAAGGGAGTGGAAACACCATATATTTT.

This clone was seen once. V and J are TRBV25-1 and TRBJ1-5; TRBD1 matches at 7 bases. CDR3 length equals 16 residues. After removal of 9 bases from V and 6 bases from J, the junction contained 17 bases not matched to a gene. CDR1 and CDR2 (germline): MGHDK, SYGVNS. The CDR3 nucleotides read TGTGCCAGGACCCGGCGGGAACAGGGGCTTGGTCAGCCCCAGCATTTT. Protein product: CARTRREQGLGQPQHF.

This clone was seen a single time. This chain joins TRBV27 and TRBJ2-7; 7 bases are a match to TRBD1. Trimming removed 6 bases from V and 3 bases from J; junction bases left unmatched: 5. From germline, CDR1 is MNHEY and CDR2 SMNVEV (reference sequence). CDR3 size: 13 residues. CDR3 nucleotides: TGTGCCAGCAGCCGGGACAGATACTACGAGCAGTACTTC. It yields the protein CASSRDRYYEQYF.

The rearrangement joins TRBV30 to TRBJ2-1; 10 bases are a match to TRBD2. This CDR3 spans 13 amino acids. V was pared by 2 bases and J by 8 bases, with 3 bases of the junction left unmatched. Germline V gene sequence: CDR1 GTSNPN, CDR2 SVGIG (reference sequence). The CDR3 sequence is CAWSPSGSYEQFF. The CDR3 coding sequence is TGTGCCTGGAGTCCTAGCGGGAGTTATGAGCAGTTCTTC.

This rearrangement joins TRBV28 to TRBJ2-7; 8 bases fit TRBD2. J lost 6 bases, V lost 7 bases, and 11 bases had no gene match. CDR3 length equals 14 residues. CDR1 and CDR2 (germline): MDHEN, SYDVKM. The CDR3 bases are TGTGCCAGCACGTTAACGGGAGGGCCGGGCGAGCAGTACTTC. It codes for CASTLTGGPGEQYF. Drawing the rest from reference TRBV28 and TRBJ2-7, the complete variable domain is DVKVTQSSRYLVKRTGEKVFLECVQDMDHENMFWYRQDPGLGLRLIYFSYDVKMKEKGDIPEGYSVSREKKERFSLILESASTNQTSMYLCASTLTGGPGEQYFGPGTRLTVT.

The rearrangement joins TRBV10-2 to TRBJ2-7; 8 bases map to TRBD2. CDR1 WSHSY and CDR2 SAAADI come from the germline V gene. The V segment lost 5 bases and the J segment 2 bases; nucleotides outside the gene matches: 8. The CDR3 consists of 15 residues. The CDR3 region has the DNA TGCGCCAGCAGTATGGGGTTAGCGGGAACCTACGAGCAGTACTTC. Translation gives CASSMGLAGTYEQYF.

Written as DNA, the CDR3 is TGTGCCAGCAGTTTGGGGGGAGGAGGAGGCACAGATACGCAGTATTTT. Encoded protein: CASSLGGGGGTDTQYF. The chain joins TRBV27 to TRBJ2-3, with D possibly being TRBD2 (6 bases). Germline assignment: CDR1 MNHEY and CDR2 SMNVEV (reference sequence). V was trimmed by 3 bases and J by 1 base, leaving 14 bases between them. The CDR3 has 16 amino acids.